Given below is one TCR beta chain in context. This receptor's antigen is unknown. No base-level quality is on record; no much larger clone is a single base apart. The data were taken from a study (dated 2022 in TCRdb). The germline V gene encodes CDR1 LNHDA and CDR2 SQIVND (reference sequence). V lost 3 bases and J lost 0 bases; the stretch between them is 9 bases long. Counted from cysteine to phenylalanine, this CDR3 has 15 amino acids. Only CDR3 DNA remains: 45 bases, in frame from the first base. Survey-level sequencing on the immunoSEQ platform was used to profile the TCR beta chain repertoires. In the paper's pipeline: Repertoire diversity was measured with the inverse Simpson index, and CDR3 amino acid length spectratypes and V-J pairing frequencies were compared. Clonotypes specific to SARS-CoV-2, CMV, influenza A and EBV were annotated by matching TCR beta CDR3 sequences against VDJdb. TCRdb mirrors the immuneACCESS table, restricted to in-frame sequences. Some clones are absent from its copies; in checked studies, under half trace to an unresolved V gene, and the reason for the others is unknown. The D gene and trimming were derived from the DNA, and the V and J assignments and clone size from that table. This sample is represented by about 50,000 clones; 85% to 95% of them were singletons. The top ten hold around 10% of the sample.

The paper's findings and limits, for the study overall: Further investigation, including longitudinal sampling and assessment of a control group, is stated by the authors to be required.

PBMCs were separated from peripheral blood, and TCR beta sequencing was performed on genomic DNA obtained from unsorted PBMCs. This sequence uses TRBV19 and TRBJ2-1; TRBD2 is perhaps the D gene, given 5 matching bases. This TCR derives from a man in his forties or fifties with rheumatoid arthritis. The sequencing input was PBMCs. The CDR3 has the sequence CASSMEENSYNEQFF. At the DNA level, the sequence is TGTGCCAGTAGTATGGAGGAGAACTCCTACAATGAGCAGTTCTTC.